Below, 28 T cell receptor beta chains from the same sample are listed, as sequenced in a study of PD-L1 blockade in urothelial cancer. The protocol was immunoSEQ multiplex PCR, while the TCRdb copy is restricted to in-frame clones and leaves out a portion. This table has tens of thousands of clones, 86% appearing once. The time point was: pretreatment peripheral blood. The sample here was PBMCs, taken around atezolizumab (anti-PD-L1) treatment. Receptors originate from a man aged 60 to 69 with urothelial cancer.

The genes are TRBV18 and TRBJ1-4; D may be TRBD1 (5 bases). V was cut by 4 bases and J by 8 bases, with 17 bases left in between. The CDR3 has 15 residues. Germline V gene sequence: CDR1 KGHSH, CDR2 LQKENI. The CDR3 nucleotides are TGTGCCAGCTCACGAAATCAGGGAGGTGACGAAAAACTGTTTTTT. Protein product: CASSRNQGGDEKLFF. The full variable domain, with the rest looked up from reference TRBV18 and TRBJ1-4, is NAGVMQNPRHLVRRRGQEARLRCSPMKGHSHVYWYRQLPEEGLKFMVYLQKENIIDESGMPKERFSAEFPKEGPSILRIQQVVRGDSAAYFCASSRNQGGDEKLFFGSGTQLSVL.

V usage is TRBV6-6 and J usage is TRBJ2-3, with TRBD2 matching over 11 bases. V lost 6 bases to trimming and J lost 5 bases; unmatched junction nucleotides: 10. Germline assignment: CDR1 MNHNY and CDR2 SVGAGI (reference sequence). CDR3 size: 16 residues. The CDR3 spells CASRRSSGGEEDTQYF. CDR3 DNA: TGTGCCAGCAGAAGAAGTAGCGGGGGGGAAGAAGATACGCAGTATTTT.

The CDR3: CAWSAGGINEKLFF. The CDR3 DNA reads TGTGCCTGGAGTGCTGGAGGGATTAATGAAAAACTGTTTTTT. The J gene is TRBJ1-4, the V gene TRBV30; D unclear. Trimming pared 1 base from V and 4 bases from J, leaving 10 bases between. This CDR3 contains 14 residues. Looked up from germline, CDR1 is GTSNPN and CDR2 is SVGIG (reference sequence).

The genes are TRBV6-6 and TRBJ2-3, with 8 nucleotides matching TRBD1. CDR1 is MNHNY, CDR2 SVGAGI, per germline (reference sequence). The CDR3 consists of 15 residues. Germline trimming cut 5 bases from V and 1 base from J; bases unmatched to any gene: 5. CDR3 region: CASSRGDRRTDTQYF. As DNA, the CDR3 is TGTGCCAGCAGTAGAGGGGACAGGCGCACAGATACGCAGTATTTT.

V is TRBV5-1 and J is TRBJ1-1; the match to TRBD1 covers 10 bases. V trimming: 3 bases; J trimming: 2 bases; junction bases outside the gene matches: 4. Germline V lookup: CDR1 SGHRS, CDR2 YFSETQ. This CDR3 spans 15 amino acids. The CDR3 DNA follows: TGCGCCAGCAGCTGGGGGACAGGGGCCAACACTGAAGCTTTCTTT. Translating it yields CASSWGTGANTEAFF.

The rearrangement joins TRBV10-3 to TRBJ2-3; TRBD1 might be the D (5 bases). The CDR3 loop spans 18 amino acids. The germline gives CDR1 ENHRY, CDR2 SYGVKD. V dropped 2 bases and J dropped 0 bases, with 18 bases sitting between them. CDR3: CAISERFGAESSTDTQYF. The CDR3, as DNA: TGTGCCATCAGTGAGCGGTTTGGGGCAGAATCGAGCACAGATACGCAGTATTTT.

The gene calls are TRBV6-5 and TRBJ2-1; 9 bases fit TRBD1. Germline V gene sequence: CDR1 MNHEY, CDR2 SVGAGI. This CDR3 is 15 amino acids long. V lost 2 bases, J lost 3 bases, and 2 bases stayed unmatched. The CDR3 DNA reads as TGTGCCAGCAGTTACGACAGGGGGGTCTACAATGAGCAGTTCTTC. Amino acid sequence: CASSYDRGVYNEQFF.

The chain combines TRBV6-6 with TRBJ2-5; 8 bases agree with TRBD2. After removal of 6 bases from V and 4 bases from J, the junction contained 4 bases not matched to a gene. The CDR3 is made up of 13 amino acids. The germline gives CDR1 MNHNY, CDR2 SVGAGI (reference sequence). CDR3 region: CASRTGGGETQYF. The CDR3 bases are TGTGCCAGCAGAACCGGGGGGGGAGAGACCCAGTACTTC.

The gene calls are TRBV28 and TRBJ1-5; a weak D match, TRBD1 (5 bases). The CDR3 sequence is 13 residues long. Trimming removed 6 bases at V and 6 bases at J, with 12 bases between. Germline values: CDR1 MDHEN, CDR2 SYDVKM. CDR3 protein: CASSPPGGQPQHF. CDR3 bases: TGTGCCAGCAGCCCGCCGGGGGGTCAGCCCCAGCATTTT.

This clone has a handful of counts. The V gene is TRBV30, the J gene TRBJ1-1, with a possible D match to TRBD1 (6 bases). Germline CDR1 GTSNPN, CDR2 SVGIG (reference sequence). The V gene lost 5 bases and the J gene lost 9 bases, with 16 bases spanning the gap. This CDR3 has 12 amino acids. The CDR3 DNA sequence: TGTGCCTGGTTTCAAGCCGGGACACAAGCTTTCTTT. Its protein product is CAWFQAGTQAFF. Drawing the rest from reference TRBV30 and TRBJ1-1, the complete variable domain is SQTIHQWPATLVQPVGSPLSLECTVEGTSNPNLYWYRQAAGRGLQLLFYSVGIGQISSEVPQNLSASRPQDRQFILSSKKLLLSDSGFYLCAWFQAGTQAFFGQGTRLTVV.

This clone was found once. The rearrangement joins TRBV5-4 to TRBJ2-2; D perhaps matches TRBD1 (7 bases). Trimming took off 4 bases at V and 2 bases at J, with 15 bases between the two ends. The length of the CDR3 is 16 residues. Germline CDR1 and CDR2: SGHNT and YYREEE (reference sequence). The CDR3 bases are TGTGCCAGCAGCCCCGGAGGGACAGCTAACACCGGGGAGCTGTTTTTT. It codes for CASSPGGTANTGELFF.

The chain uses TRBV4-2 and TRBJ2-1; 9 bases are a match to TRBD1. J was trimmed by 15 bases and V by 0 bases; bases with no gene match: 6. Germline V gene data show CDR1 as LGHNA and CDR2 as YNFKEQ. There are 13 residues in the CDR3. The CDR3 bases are TGTGCCAGCAGCCAAGATATCGGACAGGGGAGGTTCTTC. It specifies CASSQDIGQGRFF.

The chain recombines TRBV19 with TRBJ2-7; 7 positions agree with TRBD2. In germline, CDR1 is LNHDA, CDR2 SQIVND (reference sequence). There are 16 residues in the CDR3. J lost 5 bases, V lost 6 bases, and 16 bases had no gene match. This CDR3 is CASSPPPGLWAHEQYF. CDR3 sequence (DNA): TGTGCCAGTAGCCCTCCTCCGGGACTATGGGCACACGAGCAGTACTTC.

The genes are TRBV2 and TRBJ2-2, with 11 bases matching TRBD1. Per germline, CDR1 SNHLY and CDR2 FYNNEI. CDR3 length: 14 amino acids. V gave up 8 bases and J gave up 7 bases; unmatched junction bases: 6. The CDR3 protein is CASDRTGGIGELFF. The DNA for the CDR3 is TGTGCCAGCGACAGGACAGGGGGCATCGGGGAGCTGTTTTTT.

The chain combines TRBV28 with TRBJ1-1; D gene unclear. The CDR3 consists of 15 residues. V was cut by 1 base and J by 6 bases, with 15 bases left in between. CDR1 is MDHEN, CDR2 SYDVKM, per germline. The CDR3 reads CASSLSGSRNAEAFF. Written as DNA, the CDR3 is TGTGCCAGCAGTTTATCTGGCTCTCGAAACGCTGAAGCTTTCTTT. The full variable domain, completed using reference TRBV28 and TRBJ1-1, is DVKVTQSSRYLVKRTGEKVFLECVQDMDHENMFWYRQDPGLGLRLIYFSYDVKMKEKGDIPEGYSVSREKKERFSLILESASTNQTSMYLCASSLSGSRNAEAFFGQGTRLTVV.

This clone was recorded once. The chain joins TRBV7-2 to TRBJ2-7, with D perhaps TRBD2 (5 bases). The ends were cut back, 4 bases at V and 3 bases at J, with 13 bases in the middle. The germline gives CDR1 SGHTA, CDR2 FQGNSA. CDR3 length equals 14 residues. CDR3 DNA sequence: TGTGCCAGCAGCTCCGCCGGGAACCTCTACGAGCAGTACTTC. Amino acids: CASSSAGNLYEQYF.

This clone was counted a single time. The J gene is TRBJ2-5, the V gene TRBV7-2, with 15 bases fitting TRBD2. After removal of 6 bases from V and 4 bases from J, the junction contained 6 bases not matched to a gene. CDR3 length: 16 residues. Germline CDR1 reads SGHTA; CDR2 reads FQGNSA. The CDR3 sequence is CASSRTSGGATETQYF. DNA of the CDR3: TGTGCCAGCAGTCGGACTAGCGGGGGGGCAACAGAGACCCAGTACTTC.

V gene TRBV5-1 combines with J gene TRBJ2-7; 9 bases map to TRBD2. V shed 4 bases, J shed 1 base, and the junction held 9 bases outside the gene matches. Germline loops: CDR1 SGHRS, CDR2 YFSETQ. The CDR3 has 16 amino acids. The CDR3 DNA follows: TGCGCCAGCAGCGGCCAGACTAGCGGATCGTCCTACGAGCAGTACTTC. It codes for CASSGQTSGSSYEQYF.

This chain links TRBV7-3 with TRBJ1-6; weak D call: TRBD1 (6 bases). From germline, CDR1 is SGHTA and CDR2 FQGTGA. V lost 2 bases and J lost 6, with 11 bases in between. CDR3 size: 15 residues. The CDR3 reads CASSLEGHSNSPLHF. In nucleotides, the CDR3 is TGTGCCAGCAGCTTAGAGGGACATTCTAATTCACCCCTCCACTTT.

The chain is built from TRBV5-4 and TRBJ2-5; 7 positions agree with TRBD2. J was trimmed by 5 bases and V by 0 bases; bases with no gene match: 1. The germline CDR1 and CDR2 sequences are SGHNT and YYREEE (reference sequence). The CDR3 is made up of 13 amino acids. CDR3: CASSLAGGETQYF. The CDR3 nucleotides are TGTGCCAGCAGCTTGGCCGGGGGGGAGACCCAGTACTTC.

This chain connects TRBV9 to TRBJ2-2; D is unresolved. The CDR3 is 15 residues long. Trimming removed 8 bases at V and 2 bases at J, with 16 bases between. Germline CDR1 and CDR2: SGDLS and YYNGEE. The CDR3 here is CASTPLPTNTGELFF. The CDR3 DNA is TGTGCCAGTACCCCGCTGCCTACCAACACCGGGGAGCTGTTTTTT.

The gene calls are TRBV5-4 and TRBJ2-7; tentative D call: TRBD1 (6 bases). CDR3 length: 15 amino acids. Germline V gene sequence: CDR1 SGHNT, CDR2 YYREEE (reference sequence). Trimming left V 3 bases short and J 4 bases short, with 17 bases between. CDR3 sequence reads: CASSSAGTRIYEQYF. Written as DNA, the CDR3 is TGTGCCAGCAGCTCCGCCGGGACAAGGATTTACGAGCAGTACTTC. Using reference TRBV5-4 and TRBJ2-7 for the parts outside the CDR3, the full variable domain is ETGVTQSPTHLIKTRGQQVTLRCSSQSGHNTVSWYQQALGQGPQFIFQYYREEENGRGNFPPRFSGLQFPNYSSELNVNALELDDSALYLCASSSAGTRIYEQYFGPGTRLTVT.

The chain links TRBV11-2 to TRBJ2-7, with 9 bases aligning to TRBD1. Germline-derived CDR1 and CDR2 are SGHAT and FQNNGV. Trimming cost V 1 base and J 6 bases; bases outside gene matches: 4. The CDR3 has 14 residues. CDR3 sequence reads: CASSLVTGGGEQYF. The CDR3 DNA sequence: TGTGCCAGCAGCTTAGTAACAGGGGGCGGCGAGCAGTACTTC. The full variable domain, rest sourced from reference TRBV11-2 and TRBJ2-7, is EAGVAQSPRYKIIEKRQSVAFWCNPISGHATLYWYQQILGQGPKLLIQFQNNGVVDDSQLPKDRFSAERLKGVDSTLKIQPAKLEDSAVYLCASSLVTGGGEQYFGPGTRLTVT.

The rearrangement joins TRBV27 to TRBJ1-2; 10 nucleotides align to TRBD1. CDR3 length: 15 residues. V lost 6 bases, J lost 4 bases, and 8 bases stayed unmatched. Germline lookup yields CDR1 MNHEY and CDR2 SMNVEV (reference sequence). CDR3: CASRLTGGGGYGYTF. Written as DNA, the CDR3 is TGTGCCAGCAGATTGACAGGGGGCGGCGGCTATGGCTACACCTTC.

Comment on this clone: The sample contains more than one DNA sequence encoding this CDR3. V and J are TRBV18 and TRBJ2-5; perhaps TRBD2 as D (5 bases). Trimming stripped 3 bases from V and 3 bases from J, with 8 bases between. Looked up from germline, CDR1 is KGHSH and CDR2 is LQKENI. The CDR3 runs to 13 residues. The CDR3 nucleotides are TGTGCCAGCTCACCTCGAGGGAAAGAGACCCAGTACTTC. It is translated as CASSPRGKETQYF.

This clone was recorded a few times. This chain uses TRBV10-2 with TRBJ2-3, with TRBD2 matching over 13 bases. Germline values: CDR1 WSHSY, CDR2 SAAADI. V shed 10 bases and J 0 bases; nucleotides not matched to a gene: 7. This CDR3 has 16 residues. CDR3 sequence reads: CATKGTSGASTDTQYF. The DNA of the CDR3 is TGCGCCACCAAGGGGACTAGCGGGGCGAGCACAGATACGCAGTATTTT.

CDR3 region: CASSSWGAGNTEAFF. In DNA form, the CDR3 reads TGTGCCAGCAGCTCTTGGGGAGCGGGGAACACTGAAGCTTTCTTT. The chain recombines TRBV7-8 with TRBJ1-1; D is ambiguous. This CDR3 has 15 residues. The germline gives CDR1 SGHVS, CDR2 FQNEAQ. Trimming stripped 4 bases from V and 1 base from J, with 13 bases between.

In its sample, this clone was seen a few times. CDR3 sequence (DNA): TGTGCCAGCAAGACAGCGACTTTAAACTATGGCTACACCTTC. Translating gives CASKTATLNYGYTF. The chain uses TRBV21-1 and TRBJ1-2; the DNA was not used to check the table's D call, TRBD1. TRBV21-1 is noted as a pseudogene. This CDR3 is 14 amino acids long.